The clone carrying this TCR beta chain was found once. Its antigen is not identified. Assay: immunoSEQ multiplex PCR; the TCRdb copy retains only in-frame clones and omits some. The table records approximately 31,000 clones, about 69% of them present only once. This sample is part of a study of vaccination effects on CD4 cells after COVID-19. ViraFEST expansion of antigen-specific CD4+ T cells with viral peptide pools preceded sequencing. Having been cultured for less than 13 days, the cells underwent CD4+ T cell isolation. By PCR, the person was confirmed to have had SARS-CoV-2 infection between March and December 2020. Here the sequenced sample was CD4+ T cells from PBMCs cultured with a peptide pool, taken before COVID-19 vaccination. The TCR was taken from a human donor who had a prior SARS-CoV-2 infection.

CDR3 DNA: TGTGCCAGCAGGCGAACTAGCGGGGAATATACGCAGTATTTT. Protein product: CASRRTSGEYTQYF. The gene calls are TRBV6-5 and TRBJ2-3, with TRBD2 matching 10 bases. V was clipped by 6 bases and J by 7 bases; unmatched bases: 7. The germline V gene has CDR1 MNHEY and CDR2 SVGAGI. The length of the CDR3 is 14 residues.